This entry lists 29 T cell receptor beta chains sequenced from one sample in a study of T-cell memory formation after mild COVID-19. One entry per CDR3 protein results from TCRdb running MiXCR on the 5' RACE reads. The sample includes 500,000 to 650,000 distinct CDR3 sequences, about 20% seen only once; the top ten take approximately 8%. The sequenced sample was PBMCs or a T cell subset sorted from them (not recorded which). The receptors here all came from an adult woman who had mild COVID-19 (a few samples of this study predate the infection). Cell type and time point are not known.

This clonotype was seen a few times. The V call is TRBV11-3, the J call TRBJ1-2; TRBD1 might be the D (5 bases). The CDR3 is 17 residues long. Trimming took off 4 bases at V and 2 bases at J, with 20 bases between the two ends. The germline V gene encodes CDR1 SGHNT and CDR2 YENEEA. CDR3: CASSSRYGGTENYGYTF. The CDR3, as DNA: TGTGCCAGCAGCTCCCGGTACGGGGGGACGGAGAACTATGGCTACACCTTC.

This clonotype came up a few times. The J gene is TRBJ2-7, the V gene TRBV19; D may correspond to TRBD1 or TRBD2 (5 bases each). This CDR3 has 16 residues. Trimming pared 11 bases from V and 0 bases from J, leaving 23 bases between. Germline lookup yields CDR1 LNHDA and CDR2 SQIVND (reference sequence). CDR3 amino acids: CASRGVSDKGSYEQYF. DNA of the CDR3: TGTGCCTCACGAGGGGTTTCGGACAAAGGCTCCTACGAGCAGTACTTC.

Ten or more counts support this clonotype. V and J are TRBV4-3 and TRBJ2-5; D gene unclear. The CDR3 sequence is 14 residues long. Trimming shortened V by 1 base and J by 0 bases, and 6 bases separated the two germline ends. CDR1 and CDR2 (germline): LGHNA, YSLEER. CDR3 DNA: TGCGCCAGCAGCCAAGGGGTGTACCAAGAGACCCAGTACTTC. Its translation is CASSQGVYQETQYF.

This clonotype was seen a handful of times. This sequence joins TRBV6-6 and TRBJ2-1; D might be TRBD1 or TRBD2, each matching 6 bases. Germline loops: CDR1 MNHNY, CDR2 SVGAGI (reference sequence). V was pared by 5 bases and J by 0 bases, with 11 bases between. The CDR3 length is 15 residues. Written as DNA, the CDR3 is TGTGCCAGCAGTGAACAGGGAGGCTCCTACAATGAGCAGTTCTTC. Translation: CASSEQGGSYNEQFF.

The genes are TRBV7-8 and TRBJ2-5; D not certain. The CDR3 is 16 amino acids. Trimming removed 5 bases at V and 1 base at J, with 17 bases between. Germline CDR1 SGHVS, CDR2 FQNEAQ. This chain's CDR3 is CASSKENLRFQETQYF. The CDR3 nucleotides are TGTGCCAGCAGCAAAGAGAATCTTAGGTTCCAAGAGACCCAGTACTTC.

The chain combines TRBV12-3 or TRBV12-4 with TRBJ1-1, with D unclear. There are 14 residues in the CDR3. Between the trimmed V and J ends, which lost 4 bases and 6 bases, there was a span of 15 bases. The CDR3 coding sequence is TGTGCCAGCAGTTCTTGGGGTGCGGAACCTGAAGCTTTCTTT. This encodes CASSSWGAEPEAFF.

The rearrangement joins TRBV20-1 to TRBJ2-7; tentatively, D is TRBD1 or TRBD2 (5 bases each). From germline, CDR1 is DFQATT and CDR2 SNEGSKA (reference sequence). The length of the CDR3 is 11 residues. Trimming pared 4 bases from V and 4 bases from J, leaving 8 bases between. In DNA form, the CDR3 reads TGCAGTGCTACCGGGGCTTACGAGCAGTACTTC. It is translated as CSATGAYEQYF.

The CDR3 DNA reads as TGCGCCAGCAGCCATTTCCCGGGACAGGGATCCTACGAGCAGTACTTC. As protein: CASSHFPGQGSYEQYF. The chain joins TRBV4-1 to TRBJ2-7; 9 bases are shared with TRBD1. With 3 bases clipped from V and 1 base from J, the junction kept 7 bases outside the gene matches. CDR3 length equals 16 residues. The V gene's germline CDR1 is MGHRA and CDR2 YSYEKL.

The chain links TRBV5-1 to TRBJ2-5, with 13 bases fitting TRBD2. CDR3 size: 16 residues. J was trimmed by 1 base and V by 3 bases; bases with no gene match: 3. Germline lookup yields CDR1 SGHRS and CDR2 YFSETQ. The DNA for the CDR3 is TGCGCCAGCAGCTGGACTAGCGGGAGTCCCCAAGAGACCCAGTACTTC. It specifies CASSWTSGSPQETQYF.

This clonotype was seen more than once but under ten times. The J gene is TRBJ2-1, the V gene TRBV7-9, with 15 bases matching TRBD2. The germline CDR1 and CDR2 sequences are SEHNR and FQNEAQ (reference sequence). The CDR3 is 15 residues long. The J segment lost 8 bases and the V segment lost 5 bases, leaving 4 bases of the junction unmatched. The CDR3 region has the DNA TGTGCCAGCAGCGTCGGGACTAGCGGGGGGCATGAGCAGTTCTTC. The encoded protein is CASSVGTSGGHEQFF.

This clonotype was recorded a few times. The chain has TRBV30 and TRBJ2-5, with 7 bases lining up with TRBD1. V was pared by 4 bases and J by 2 bases, with 1 base of the junction left unmatched. CDR1 and CDR2 from the germline V gene are GTSNPN and SVGIG (reference sequence). The CDR3 consists of 12 residues. The DNA of the CDR3 is TGTGCCTGGACGGGACAGCAAGAGACCCAGTACTTC. This gives the protein CAWTGQQETQYF.

This clonotype turned up a few times. The rearrangement links TRBV7-6 to TRBJ2-5, with TRBD2 as a possible D gene (6 bases). Between the trimmed V and J ends, which lost 6 bases and 4 bases, there was a span of 24 bases. Germline CDR1 and CDR2: SGHVS and FNYEAQ. This CDR3 is built from 17 residues. The CDR3 spells CASSSKPGGLKGETQYF. DNA for the CDR3: TGTGCCAGCAGTTCCAAGCCCGGGGGTCTGAAAGGAGAGACCCAGTACTTC.

The CDR3 reads CASTLRGELFF. Written as DNA, the CDR3 is TGTGCCAGCACGCTCCGGGGGGAGCTGTTTTTT. The chain is built from TRBV3-1 and TRBJ2-2; D is undetermined. CDR1 and CDR2 (germline): LGHDT, YNNKEL (reference sequence). V was pared by 7 bases and J by 8 bases, with 8 bases between. The CDR3 runs 11 residues.

The V call is TRBV7-6, the J call TRBJ2-7; a possible D gene is TRBD1 (6 bases). Germline assignment: CDR1 SGHVS and CDR2 FNYEAQ. V dropped 2 bases and J dropped 9 bases, with 17 bases sitting between them. The CDR3 totals 14 residues. DNA of the CDR3: TGTGCCAGCAGCTTATATAACAGGGCCTCTTGGCAGTACTTC. Translating gives CASSLYNRASWQYF.

The genes are TRBV19 and TRBJ2-6; TRBD1 matches at 10 bases. The CDR3 has 17 residues. Germline V gene data show CDR1 as LNHDA and CDR2 as SQIVND (reference sequence). The V segment lost 9 bases and the J segment 0 bases; nucleotides outside the gene matches: 8. The CDR3 loop reads CASDRGQSGSGANVLTF. The DNA for the CDR3 is TGTGCCAGCGACAGGGGGCAGTCCGGCTCTGGGGCCAACGTCCTGACTTTC.

This clonotype came up a few times. V usage is TRBV30 and J usage is TRBJ2-3; perhaps TRBD2 as D (6 bases). The V end lost 2 bases, the J end lost 6 bases, and 15 bases lay between the germline ends. Germline V gene sequence: CDR1 GTSNPN, CDR2 SVGIG (reference sequence). The CDR3 consists of 14 residues. The CDR3 protein is CAWSMSGPADTQYF. In DNA, the CDR3 is TGTGCCTGGAGTATGAGCGGGCCTGCTGATACGCAGTATTTT.

This clonotype was detected once. This rearrangement joins TRBV11-2 to TRBJ2-7; tentatively, D is TRBD1 (5 bases). Germline V CDR1 and CDR2: SGHAT, FQNNGV. Trimming removed 7 bases from V and 1 base from J, with 14 bases in between. The CDR3 covers 14 residues. CDR3 DNA sequence: TGTGCCAGCACCGTCGACAGAAATTCCTACGAGCAGTACTTC. This encodes CASTVDRNSYEQYF. Using reference TRBV11-2 and TRBJ2-7 for the parts outside the CDR3, the full variable domain is EAGVAQSPRYKIIEKRQSVAFWCNPISGHATLYWYQQILGQGPKLLIQFQNNGVVDDSQLPKDRFSAERLKGVDSTLKIQPAKLEDSAVYLCASTVDRNSYEQYFGPGTRLTVT.

This chain links TRBV29-1 with TRBJ2-1; D might be TRBD1 (6 bases). This CDR3 has 12 residues. Per the germline V gene, CDR1 is SQVTM and CDR2 is ANQGSEA. V was trimmed by 6 bases and J by 5 bases, leaving 11 bases between them. This chain's CDR3 is CSVQGHDNEQFF. DNA for the CDR3: TGCAGCGTACAGGGACACGACAATGAGCAGTTCTTC.

This clonotype has a count of ten or more. This chain uses TRBV2 with TRBJ2-1; 13 positions match TRBD2. The CDR3 is 18 residues long. Germline CDR1 SNHLY, CDR2 FYNNEI. V lost 8 bases to trimming and J lost 0 bases; unmatched junction nucleotides: 10. The CDR3 spells CASPLGTSGILSYNEQFF. The CDR3 DNA follows: TGTGCCAGCCCACTAGGGACTAGCGGGATCCTCTCCTACAATGAGCAGTTCTTC.

This clonotype was recorded a few times. The chain combines TRBV20-1 with TRBJ2-7; D is unclear. Between the trimmed V and J ends, which lost 5 bases and 0 bases, there was a span of 8 bases. Germline CDR1 is DFQATT and CDR2 is SNEGSKA (reference sequence). The CDR3 totals 12 residues. CDR3 loop: CSAPVNSYEQYF. The CDR3 DNA follows: TGCAGTGCTCCCGTGAACTCCTACGAGCAGTACTTC.

Only a few counts were recorded for this clonotype. The chain has TRBV11-2 and TRBJ2-1; 7 nucleotides agree with TRBD1. CDR1 and CDR2 from the germline V gene are SGHAT and FQNNGV. Trimming removed 5 bases from V and 2 bases from J; junction bases left unmatched: 6. CDR3 size: 15 residues. This chain's CDR3 is CASSPIQGPYNEQFF. For the CDR3, the DNA is TGTGCCAGCAGCCCTATACAGGGGCCCTACAATGAGCAGTTCTTC.

The chain employs TRBV7-8 and TRBJ1-2; no definite D call. Germline CDR1 SGHVS, CDR2 FQNEAQ. V was cut by 5 bases and J by 0 bases, with 10 bases left in between. The CDR3 is 14 residues long. The CDR3 here is CASSHRLTNYGYTF. As DNA, the CDR3 is TGTGCCAGCAGCCACCGATTAACTAACTATGGCTACACCTTC. The full variable domain, with the rest looked up from reference TRBV7-8 and TRBJ1-2, is GAGVSQSPRYKVAKRGQDVALRCDPISGHVSLFWYQQALGQGPEFLTYFQNEAQLDKSGLPSDRFFAERPEGSVSTLKIQRTQQEDSAVYLCASSHRLTNYGYTFGSGTRLTVV.

V is TRBV12-3 or TRBV12-4 and J is TRBJ1-1; unclear D gene. This CDR3 contains 13 residues. Trimming removed 6 bases at V and 12 bases at J, with 20 bases between. CDR3 sequence reads: CASSSVGLERPFF. DNA of the CDR3: TGTGCCAGCAGCTCAGTCGGCCTGGAGAGACCTTTCTTT.

This clonotype was counted only a few times. CDR3 protein: CSAPKEHLMNTEAFF. CDR3 nucleotide sequence: TGCAGTGCACCCAAGGAACACCTAATGAACACTGAAGCTTTCTTT. The V call is TRBV20-1, the J call TRBJ1-1; no definite D call. CDR1 DFQATT and CDR2 SNEGSKA come from the germline V gene (reference sequence). V was clipped by 6 bases and J by 0 bases, with 17 bases between them. The CDR3 is made up of 15 amino acids.

There are a few counts of this clonotype. This chain connects TRBV4-1 to TRBJ1-2, with D perhaps TRBD1 (5 bases). This CDR3 comprises 15 residues. V lost 2 bases and J 8 bases, leaving 18 bases between the germline ends. CDR1 MGHRA and CDR2 YSYEKL come from the germline V gene. Written as DNA, the CDR3 is TGCGCCAGCAGCCAATCCGGGACGACGGCAGTCGGCTACACCTTC. This gives the protein CASSQSGTTAVGYTF.

The chain links TRBV18 to TRBJ1-1; 8 bases are shared with TRBD1. The J segment lost 6 bases and the V segment lost 4 bases, leaving 4 bases of the junction unmatched. CDR3 length: 13 amino acids. Germline loops: CDR1 KGHSH, CDR2 LQKENI. The CDR3 coding sequence is TGTGCCAGCTCACGGACAGGGCCCCCTGAAGCTTTCTTT. Translated: CASSRTGPPEAFF.

This clonotype was found a few times. The rearrangement links TRBV7-6 to TRBJ2-3; 8 positions match TRBD1. This CDR3 is built from 18 residues. V shed 1 base and J 2 bases; nucleotides not matched to a gene: 11. Germline V gene lookup returns CDR1 SGHVS and CDR2 FNYEAQ. CDR3 sequence: CASSLVGTGEGVTDTQYF. DNA of the CDR3: TGTGCCAGCAGCTTAGTTGGGACAGGTGAAGGGGTCACAGATACGCAGTATTTT.

The chain has TRBV20-1 and TRBJ2-7, with 7 bases lining up with TRBD2. The J segment lost 1 base and the V segment lost 0 bases, leaving 6 bases of the junction unmatched. Germline V gene sequence: CDR1 DFQATT, CDR2 SNEGSKA (reference sequence). The CDR3 has 15 amino acids. The CDR3 nucleotides read TGCAGTGCTAGAGATATCCAGCGGGGATCCTACGAGCAGTACTTC. Its translation: CSARDIQRGSYEQYF.

The rearrangement uses TRBV12-5 and TRBJ2-3; the D is unclear. CDR1 and CDR2 (germline): LGHNT, FRNRAP. This CDR3 has 12 residues. The V gene lost 1 base and the J gene lost 2 bases, with 1 base spanning the gap. In nucleotides, the CDR3 is TGTGCTAGTGGTTTGGACACAGATACGCAGTATTTT. Translation gives CASGLDTDTQYF.